A selection of T cell receptor beta chains follows, all from one sample in a study of blood T cell repertoires in COVID-19. Sequencing was performed with immunoSEQ multiplex PCR; in TCRdb, only in-frame clones are kept and a portion is missing. The data hold approximately 77,000 clones, with 75% to 90% observed a single time. Sequenced sample: peripheral blood. These receptors originate from a woman between 70 and 85 years old with acute or convalescent COVID-19. The CDR3 runs from the conserved cysteine through the conserved F or W. The D gene is left open where the match is weak. Only part of the rows carry a size: once, few, many, or a class if the clone is expanded.

len	v_gene	j_gene	d_gene	abundance	CDR3aa	CDR3nt
12	TRBV19	TRBJ1-2	.	.	CASSMGQYGYTF	TGTGCCAGTAGTATGGGGCAGTATGGCTACACCTTC
14	TRBV18	TRBJ2-5	.	.	CASSPDYGPETQYF	TGTGCCAGCTCGCCCGACTATGGCCCGGAGACCCAGTACTTC
18	TRBV7-2	TRBJ2-5	TRBD1	.	CASSPPGQGSMGSGTQYF	TGTGCCAGCAGCCCCCCGGGACAGGGTTCGATGGGGTCGGGGACCCAGTACTTC
15	TRBV7-2	TRBJ2-5	TRBD2	.	CASSYSGVSRETQYF	TGTGCCAGCAGCTATAGCGGGGTCTCCCGGGAGACCCAGTACTTC
14	TRBV4-1	TRBJ2-1	.	.	CASSQDPGQVKQFF	TGCGCCAGCAGCCAAGATCCAGGCCAAGTAAAGCAGTTCTTC
15	TRBV9	TRBJ2-1	TRBD1	.	CASSVAAGGDNEQFF	TGTGCCAGCAGCGTAGCGGCAGGGGGTGACAATGAGCAGTTCTTC
14	TRBV10-2	TRBJ1-5	.	few	CASSLTVYNQPQHF	TGCGCCAGCAGTTTAACAGTCTACAATCAGCCCCAGCATTTT
16	TRBV4-2	TRBJ2-5	TRBD1	.	CASSHAGTGGQETQYF	TGTGCCAGCAGCCATGCCGGGACAGGGGGCCAAGAGACCCAGTACTTC
16	TRBV5-5	TRBJ2-2	.	.	CASSSLPAVNTGELFF	TGTGCCAGCAGCTCTTTACCGGCGGTGAACACCGGGGAGCTGTTTTTT
19	TRBV4-1	TRBJ2-4	TRBD2	.	CASSQEWYSGGLAKNIQYF	TGCGCCAGCAGCCAAGAATGGTATAGCGGGGGATTAGCCAAAAACATTCAGTACTTC
16	TRBV5-5	TRBJ1-3	.	.	CASSLQGSGSGNTIYF	TGTGCCAGCAGCTTACAGGGTAGTGGCTCTGGAAACACCATATATTTT
17	TRBV5-1	TRBJ2-3	TRBD1	.	CASSGPDRGAGRDTQYF	TGCGCCAGCAGCGGGCCGGACAGGGGCGCTGGGAGAGATACGCAGTATTTT
13	TRBV6-5	TRBJ1-5	.	few	CASSFRRYQPQHF	TGTGCCAGCAGCTTCAGGAGGTATCAGCCCCAGCATTTT
15	TRBV3-1/TRBV3-2	TRBJ1-5	.	.	CASSRTPGSNQPQHF	TGTGCCAGCAGCAGGACACCAGGGAGCAATCAGCCCCAGCATTTT
15	TRBV4-1	TRBJ1-3	.	.	CASSARLGEGNTIYF	TGCGCCAGCAGCGCCCGCCTCGGAGAGGGAAACACCATATATTTT
14	TRBV5-5	TRBJ2-5	.	.	CASSRRQLQETQYF	TGTGCCAGCAGCCGCAGACAGCTACAAGAGACCCAGTACTTC
15	TRBV6-1	TRBJ2-1	TRBD1	.	CASSEAQGAYNEQFF	TGTGCCAGCAGTGAAGCCCAGGGGGCCTACAATGAGCAGTTCTTC
18	TRBV19	TRBJ2-6	TRBD2	once	CASSIRSGGALGANVLTF	TGTGCCAGTAGTATAAGGAGCGGGGGGGCACTCGGGGCCAACGTCCTGACTTTC
15	TRBV7-9	TRBJ1-2	TRBD1	.	CASSYQGANNYGYTF	TGTGCCAGCAGCTATCAGGGGGCGAATAACTATGGCTACACCTTC
12	TRBV6-2/TRBV6-3	TRBJ1-1	.	.	CASSGGSGEAFF	TGTGCCAGCAGCGGGGGGTCGGGCGAAGCTTTCTTT
14	TRBV11-3	TRBJ2-1	TRBD1	.	CASSHGTGDNEQFF	TGTGCCAGCAGCCACGGGACAGGGGACAATGAGCAGTTCTTC
13	TRBV7-2	TRBJ2-7	.	once	CASSLWFLEEQYF	TGTGCCAGCAGCTTATGGTTCTTGGAGGAGCAGTACTTC
13	TRBV29-1	TRBJ1-2	.	.	CSVGGHSVGGYTF	TGCAGCGTTGGGGGGCACAGCGTTGGGGGCTACACCTTC
18	TRBV3-1/TRBV3-2	TRBJ1-1	TRBD1	.	CASSPSPGVDRANTEAFF	TGTGCCAGCAGCCCAAGCCCTGGAGTAGACAGGGCGAACACTGAAGCTTTCTTT
14	TRBV5-1	TRBJ1-2	TRBD1	.	CASYRDRGRDGYTF	TGCGCCAGCTACCGGGACAGGGGTAGGGATGGCTACACCTTC
14	TRBV6-5	TRBJ2-1	TRBD1	.	CASSSGTATMNQFF	TGTGCCAGCAGTTCAGGGACAGCGACAATGAATCAGTTCTTC
17	TRBV3-1/TRBV3-2	TRBJ2-3	.	.	CASSQEGQGYSTDTQYF	TGTGCCAGCAGCCAAGAGGGCCAGGGGTACTCGACAGATACGCAGTATTTT
14	TRBV7-2	TRBJ2-1	.	.	CASSSHTSRYEQFF	TGTGCCAGCAGCTCCCACACTAGCAGGTATGAGCAGTTCTTC
13	TRBV12-3/TRBV12-4	TRBJ1-1	.	.	CASSLVRNTEAFF	TGTGCCAGCAGTTTGGTGAGAAACACTGAAGCTTTCTTT
12	TRBV24-1	TRBJ1-1	.	.	CAVSRGRRETFF	TGTGCCGTATCTAGGGGTAGAAGGGAAACTTTCTTT
15	TRBV5-1	TRBJ2-3	.	.	CASSLSLDSADTQYF	TGCGCCAGCAGCTTGTCGCTAGATTCGGCAGATACGCAGTATTTT
17	TRBV11-2	TRBJ1-2	.	.	CASSPLRGTKFINGYTF	TGTGCCAGCAGCCCCCTCCGGGGGACTAAATTCATTAATGGCTACACCTTC
16	TRBV27	TRBJ1-5	.	.	CASSLVGGTGNQPQHF	TGTGCCAGCAGTTTAGTCGGGGGAACAGGCAATCAGCCCCAGCATTTT
17	TRBV5-1	TRBJ2-3	TRBD2	.	CASNFGSSGVNTDTQYF	TGCGCCAGCAACTTTGGATCTAGCGGGGTAAACACAGATACGCAGTATTTT
15	TRBV27	TRBJ2-1	.	.	CASSFAGSSYNEQFF	TGTGCCAGCAGTTTCGCAGGGTCCTCCTACAATGAGCAGTTCTTC
15	TRBV9	TRBJ2-7	TRBD2	.	CASSPSGTNSYEQYF	TGTGCCAGCAGCCCCTCCGGGACTAACTCCTACGAGCAGTACTTC
14	TRBV7-6	TRBJ1-5	.	.	CASSLGSGGQPQHF	TGTGCCAGCAGCTTAGGCTCAGGAGGGCAGCCCCAGCATTTT
14	TRBV7-9	TRBJ2-7	.	.	CASSLPGFSYEQYF	TGTGCCAGCAGCTTACCAGGTTTCTCCTACGAGCAGTACTTC
16	TRBV18	TRBJ1-3	TRBD1	.	CASSLGQADSGNTIYF	TGTGCCAGCTCACTGGGACAGGCTGACTCTGGAAACACCATATATTTT
11	TRBV29-1	TRBJ1-2	.	.	CSVEAGAPYTF	TGCAGCGTTGAAGCAGGGGCTCCTTACACCTTC